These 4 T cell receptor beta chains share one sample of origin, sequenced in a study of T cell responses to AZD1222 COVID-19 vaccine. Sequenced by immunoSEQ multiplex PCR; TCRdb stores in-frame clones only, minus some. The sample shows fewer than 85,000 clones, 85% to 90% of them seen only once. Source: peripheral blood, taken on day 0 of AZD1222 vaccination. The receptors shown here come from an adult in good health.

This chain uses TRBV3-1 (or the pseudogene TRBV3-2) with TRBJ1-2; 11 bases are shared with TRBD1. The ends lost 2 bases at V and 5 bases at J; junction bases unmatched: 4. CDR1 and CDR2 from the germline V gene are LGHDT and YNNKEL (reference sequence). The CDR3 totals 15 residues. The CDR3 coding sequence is TGTGCCAGCAGCCAATCGGGACAGGGGGTTTATGGCTACACCTTC. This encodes CASSQSGQGVYGYTF.

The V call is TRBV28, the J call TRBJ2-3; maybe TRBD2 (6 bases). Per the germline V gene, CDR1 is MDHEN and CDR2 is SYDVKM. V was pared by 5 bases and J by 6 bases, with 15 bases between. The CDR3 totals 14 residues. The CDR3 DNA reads TGTGCCAGCAGTCACCCGGCGGGACCCGATACGCAGTATTTT. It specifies CASSHPAGPDTQYF.

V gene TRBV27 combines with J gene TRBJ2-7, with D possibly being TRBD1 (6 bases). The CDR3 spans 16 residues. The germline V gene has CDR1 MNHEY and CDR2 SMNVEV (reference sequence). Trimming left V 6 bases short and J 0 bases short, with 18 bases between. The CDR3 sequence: CASSLKKDSSSYEQYF. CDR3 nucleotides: TGTGCCAGCAGCCTGAAGAAGGACAGTAGCTCCTACGAGCAGTACTTC.

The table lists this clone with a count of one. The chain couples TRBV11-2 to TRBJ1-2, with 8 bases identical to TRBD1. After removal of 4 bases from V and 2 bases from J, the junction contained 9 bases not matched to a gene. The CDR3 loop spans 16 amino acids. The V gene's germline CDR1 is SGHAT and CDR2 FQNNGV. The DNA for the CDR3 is TGTGCCAGCAGCTCTCGGAGCCGGACAGGGAACTATGGCTACACCTTC. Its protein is CASSSRSRTGNYGYTF.